The 15 T cell receptor beta chains presented below share a single source sample, sequenced in a study of blood T cell repertoires in COVID-19. Sequencing was performed with immunoSEQ multiplex PCR; in TCRdb, only in-frame clones are kept and a portion is missing. The sample has a few hundred thousand clones, more than 70% seen once; the top ten hold approximately 3%. Source material: peripheral blood. All receptors come from a woman aged 30 to 39 with COVID-19, enrolled during active disease.

V is TRBV3-1 (or the pseudogene TRBV3-2) and J is TRBJ1-2, with TRBD1 matching 11 bases. Germline CDR1 LGHDT, CDR2 YNNKEL (reference sequence). V lost 0 bases and J lost 8; bases outside the gene matches: 8. The CDR3 has 16 residues. DNA of the CDR3: TGTGCCAGCAGCCAAGAGGGGACAGGGGGTTATTTAGGCTACACCTTC. As protein: CASSQEGTGGYLGYTF.

This clone was picked up a small number of times. The chain links TRBV2 to TRBJ1-2; 9 bases fit TRBD1. The CDR3 extends over 15 amino acids. Trimming took 7 bases from V and 7 from J; bases not matched to a gene: 13. Germline CDR1 reads SNHLY; CDR2 reads FYNNEI. For the CDR3, the DNA is TGTGCCAGCAAAGGGGACAGGGCCCTATATCGTGGCTACACCTTC. It yields the protein CASKGDRALYRGYTF. The full variable domain, with the rest looked up from reference TRBV2 and TRBJ1-2, is EPEVTQTPSHQVTQMGQEVILRCVPISNHLYFYWYRQILGQKVEFLVSFYNNEISEKSEIFDDQFSVERPDGSNFTLKIRSTKLEDSAMYFCASKGDRALYRGYTFGSGTRLTVV.

This rearrangement joins TRBV24-1 to TRBJ2-7, with 14 bases that match TRBD2. Per the germline V gene, CDR1 is KGHDR and CDR2 is SFDVKD. V lost 9 bases, J lost 3 bases, and 6 bases stayed unmatched. This CDR3 is 15 amino acids long. The CDR3 DNA reads TGTGCCACCGGGGGACTAGCGGGAGTGGTCTACGAGCAGTACGTC. It codes for CATGGLAGVVYEQYV.

The chain employs TRBV9 and TRBJ1-2; TRBD1 agrees at 9 bases. Germline values: CDR1 SGDLS, CDR2 YYNGEE. Germline trimming cut 3 bases from V and 7 bases from J; bases unmatched to any gene: 13. There are 16 residues in the CDR3. The CDR3 sequence: CASSAYWTGEQRGYTF. The DNA for the CDR3 is TGTGCCAGCAGCGCTTACTGGACAGGGGAGCAGCGTGGCTACACCTTC.

The rearrangement links TRBV5-6 to TRBJ1-2; the D gene is possibly TRBD1 (6 bases). The CDR3 covers 16 residues. The germline V gene has CDR1 SGHDT and CDR2 YYEEEE. V dropped 0 bases and J dropped 3 bases, with 15 bases sitting between them. CDR3 in DNA: TGTGCCAGCAGCTTGGACTCGGACAGTCAATACTATGGCTACACCTTC. Amino acid sequence: CASSLDSDSQYYGYTF.

The chain couples TRBV5-4 to TRBJ2-2; D is unclear. The CDR3 runs to 14 residues. Germline V gene sequence: CDR1 SGHNT, CDR2 YYREEE (reference sequence). V was clipped by 0 bases and J by 5 bases, with 8 bases between them. For the CDR3, the DNA is TGTGCCAGCAGCTTGGACATAACAACCGGGGAGCTGTTTTTT. It encodes CASSLDITTGELFF. Full variable domain (missing parts from reference TRBV5-4 and TRBJ2-2): ETGVTQSPTHLIKTRGQQVTLRCSSQSGHNTVSWYQQALGQGPQFIFQYYREEENGRGNFPPRFSGLQFPNYSSELNVNALELDDSALYLCASSLDITTGELFFGEGSRLTVL.

This clone was seen only a few times. The chain combines TRBV11-3 with TRBJ1-2; D gene unclear. From germline, CDR1 is SGHNT and CDR2 YENEEA. V was cut by 0 bases and J by 5 bases, with 7 bases left in between. The CDR3 spans 13 residues. The CDR3 bases are TGTGCCAGCAGCTTAGATCAGGTGTATGGCTACACCTTC. Its protein is CASSLDQVYGYTF.

The chain carries TRBV14 and TRBJ2-3; 8 nucleotides line up with TRBD2. Per germline, CDR1 SGHDN and CDR2 FVKESK. Trimming at V came to 1 base and at J to 2 bases, leaving 2 bases not matched to a gene. The CDR3 is 15 amino acids. The CDR3, as DNA: TGTGCCAGCAGCCAAGGCGGGGGGAACACAGATACGCAGTATTTT. This sequence encodes CASSQGGGNTDTQYF. The whole variable domain, filled in from reference TRBV14 and TRBJ2-3, reads EAGVTQFPSHSVIEKGQTVTLRCDPISGHDNLYWYRRVMGKEIKFLLHFVKESKQDESGMPNNRFLAERTGGTYSTLKVQPAELEDSGVYFCASSQGGGNTDTQYFGPGTRLTVL.

The gene calls are TRBV7-9 and TRBJ2-1, with TRBD2 matching over 11 bases. J lost 0 bases, V lost 1 base, and 8 bases had no gene match. The germline V gene has CDR1 SEHNR and CDR2 FQNEAQ (reference sequence). The CDR3 contains 19 residues. CDR3 nucleotide sequence: TGTGCCAGCAGCTTAGGGACTAGCGGGCCCTCTCGCTCCTACAATGAGCAGTTCTTC. This gives the protein CASSLGTSGPSRSYNEQFF.

The chain links TRBV11-2 to TRBJ1-2; maybe TRBD1 (5 bases). Germline lookup yields CDR1 SGHAT and CDR2 FQNNGV. V lost 0 bases, J lost 8 bases, and 16 bases lay in between. The CDR3 covers 15 residues. CDR3 bases: TGTGCCAGCAGCTTAGATGCCGGGGGAGGGTGGGGCTACACCTTC. This codes for CASSLDAGGGWGYTF.

The chain combines TRBV19 with TRBJ2-3; 7 positions agree with TRBD2. The J segment lost 0 bases and the V segment lost 7 bases, leaving 4 bases of the junction unmatched. Germline loops: CDR1 LNHDA, CDR2 SQIVND (reference sequence). This CDR3 is 14 amino acids long. The CDR3 reads CASKRGVSTDTQYF. The CDR3 region has the DNA TGTGCCAGTAAGCGGGGAGTTAGCACAGATACGCAGTATTTT.

This clone was detected only once. The chain joins TRBV6-2 or TRBV6-3 to TRBJ1-1; no firm D call. The V gene lost 2 bases and the J gene lost 5 bases, with 9 bases spanning the gap. The CDR3 contains 13 residues. The germline gives CDR1 MNHEY, CDR2 SVGEGT. The CDR3 DNA sequence: TGTGCCAGCAGTTACGAGGCGGGAACTGAAGCTTTCTTT. It translates to CASSYEAGTEAFF.

The chain combines TRBV7-2 with TRBJ2-1; D unclear. V was clipped by 5 bases and J by 7 bases, with 18 bases between them. The CDR3 is 15 residues long. Looked up from germline, CDR1 is SGHTA and CDR2 is FQGNSA. The DNA for the CDR3 is TGTGCCAGCAGCCAACTGATTATGAACTCTAATGAGCAGTTCTTC. Residues: CASSQLIMNSNEQFF.

The chain uses TRBV11-2 and TRBJ1-4, with D uncertain. Trimming removed 4 bases from V and 11 bases from J, with 14 bases in between. This CDR3 spans 13 amino acids. The germline gives CDR1 SGHAT, CDR2 FQNNGV. CDR3 in amino acids: CASSSDSYGKLFF. The DNA of the CDR3 is TGTGCCAGCAGCTCTGATTCGTACGGGAAACTGTTTTTT.

The chain combines TRBV9 with TRBJ1-1; perhaps TRBD1 as D (6 bases). There are 14 residues in the CDR3. Germline loops: CDR1 SGDLS, CDR2 YYNGEE. V was clipped by 4 bases and J by 6 bases, with 16 bases between them. CDR3 loop: CASSQTTGSSEAFF. The CDR3 nucleotides read TGTGCCAGCAGCCAAACCACAGGGTCGTCTGAAGCTTTCTTT.